The TCR beta chain under discussion was sequenced for a study of shared clonotypes between healthy human individuals. General study results and limits: An effect of sequencing depth on clonotype sharing among donors was expected.

CDR3 size: 18 residues. V was pared by 2 bases and J by 2 bases, with 21 bases between. The germline CDR1 and CDR2 sequences are MDHEN and SYDVKM. Clones were sequenced by immunoSEQ multiplex PCR, and TCRdb holds only the in-frame ones, with some missing. In the table there are approximately 650,000 clones, 95% to 96% of which are singletons. The naive CD8 fraction comprised CD45RO-negative cells positively selected for CCR7 and excluded terminally differentiated effector memory CD45RA+ cells. As regards this clone: Its matching antigen is unknown.

The source is a woman aged 25 to 39 in good health. Material: naive CD8+ T cells sorted from blood. The chain has TRBV28 and TRBJ1-1; maybe TRBD1 (6 bases). CDR3 in amino acids: CASSLATTGTTFNTEAFF. CDR3 nucleotides: TGTGCCAGCAGTTTAGCTACTACCGGGACAACCTTTAACACTGAAGCTTTCTTT.